The TCR beta chain described here comes from a study of blood T cell repertoires in COVID-19. With 6 bases removed from V and 5 bases from J, the gap between germline ends came to 7 bases. CDR3 length: 11 amino acids. Generated by immunoSEQ multiplex PCR, the TCRdb table keeps only in-frame clones and is missing some. The sample contains some 31,000 clones, 88% of which appear only once. This clone occurred a few times. Source material: peripheral blood. The rearrangement uses TRBV12-3 or TRBV12-4 and TRBJ1-2; a possible D gene is TRBD1 (5 bases). This clonotype was obtained from a human donor with active COVID-19. The donor label of this sample is uncertain. The chain's CDR3 is CASRKGYGYTF. The CDR3, as DNA: TGTGCCAGCAGGAAGGGGTATGGCTACACCTTC.